This T cell receptor beta chain was sequenced for a study of shared clonotypes between healthy human individuals. Study background: Each donor's CD4 naive and CD4 memory cells filled three plates apiece, CD8 naive two, and CD8 memory one.

Naive CD8 cells, CD45RO-negative and positively selected for CCR7, excluded terminally differentiated effector memory CD45RA+ cells. Donors, healthy HIV-negative adults, lacked recent acute infections or vaccinations. Study-level points and caveats: Estimated richness was generally greater in naive than memory subsets.

V was pared by 3 bases and J by 1 base, with 14 bases of the junction left unmatched. Per germline, CDR1 SEHNR and CDR2 FQNEAQ (reference sequence). The CDR3 contains 19 residues. Points on this clone: No antigen is known for it.

Profiling relied on immunoSEQ multiplex PCR, and the TCRdb table lists in-frame clones only, not all of them. The sample has 450,000 to 700,000 clones, around 95% seen once. This receptor was taken from a young woman in good health. Specimen: naive CD8+ T cells sorted from blood. V is TRBV7-9 and J is TRBJ2-3; 9 bases fit TRBD2. This CDR3 is CASSFSPTRREGGTDTQYF. In DNA form, the CDR3 reads TGTGCCAGCAGCTTTTCCCCAACCCGGCGGGAGGGTGGCACAGATACGCAGTATTTT.